Listed below are T cell receptor beta chains from one sample, sequenced in a study of OX40 agonist ivuxolimab in advanced cancers. Profiling relied on immunoSEQ multiplex PCR, and the TCRdb table lists in-frame clones only, not all of them. The sample contains more than 80,000 clones, about nine tenths of which appear only once. Sequencing used CD4+ or CD8+ T cells sorted from blood, obtained in a trial of the OX40 agonist ivuxolimab. The origin of the receptors is an adult with an advanced solid tumor such as melanoma, head and neck, liver or kidney cancer. The CDR3 runs from the conserved cysteine through the conserved F or W. The D gene is left open where the match is weak.

TRBV7-9,NA,TRBJ2-7,CASSLGGVRYEQYF
TRBV4-3,NA,TRBJ1-2,CASSQDGGKNGYTF
TRBV5-1,TRBD1,TRBJ2-3,CASSLEGQLTDTQYF
TRBV27,NA,TRBJ2-4,CASRGARDIQYF
TRBV5-1,TRBD1,TRBJ2-7,CASSWRQGVSHEQYF
TRBV19,TRBD1,TRBJ1-5,CASSQGGGNQPQHF
TRBV6-6,TRBD1,TRBJ1-2,CASRYRDRGIGGYTF
TRBV14,NA,TRBJ2-7,CASSHRQTTTAEQYF
TRBV15,NA,TRBJ2-3,CATSRGRTDMQYF
TRBV11-3,TRBD2,TRBJ2-5,CASSRSGGFETQYF
TRBV7-2,NA,TRBJ2-2,CASTTQGLTNTGELFF
TRBV28,NA,TRBJ1-2,CASREEYRDEGHTF
TRBV6-6,NA,TRBJ2-5,CASRGGGAGETQYF
TRBV15,TRBD2,TRBJ2-1,CATSRASGGNNEQFF
TRBV7-8,NA,TRBJ2-1,CASSHYRTRGYNEQFF
TRBV30,NA,TRBJ1-1,CAWSGQANTEAFF
TRBV5-1,TRBD1,TRBJ1-1,CASSSQGAGNTEAFF
TRBV7-2,TRBD2,TRBJ2-1,CASSPSLAGGQFF
TRBV2,NA,TRBJ1-3,CASSDRTASSGNTIYF
TRBV11-2,NA,TRBJ1-5,CASSPGEGQPQHF
TRBV6-4,TRBD1,TRBJ1-1,CASSQGAHTEAFF
TRBV7-9,NA,TRBJ1-5,CASSLGPGRQPQHF
TRBV5-1,NA,TRBJ2-3,CASSLARGGDTQYF
TRBV18,NA,TRBJ1-1,CASSGSVNTEAFF
TRBV28,TRBD2,TRBJ2-5,CASSFSGSGEKTQYF
TRBV30,NA,TRBJ1-2,CALKGGAGYTF
TRBV5-4,NA,TRBJ1-1,CASSVQENTEAFF
TRBV5-1,TRBD2,TRBJ2-5,CASSQQIRGAQYF
TRBV2,NA,TRBJ2-7,CASSSTRAGEQYF
TRBV13,TRBD2,TRBJ2-7,CASSAGLAYSYEQYF
TRBV5-1,TRBD2,TRBJ2-3,CASKEAGGDTQYF
TRBV13,NA,TRBJ2-3,CASSSPDQGLIGTDTQYF
TRBV4-2,NA,TRBJ1-4,CASSQDGRRTNEKLFF
TRBV19,NA,TRBJ2-2,CASSIEVGTGELFF
TRBV11-2,NA,TRBJ2-3,CASSRQGNLDTQYF
TRBV6-5,NA,TRBJ2-2,CASSKDTWNTGELFF
TRBV4-3,TRBD1,TRBJ2-7,CASSPPDRVSEQYF
TRBV19,NA,TRBJ1-5,CASRPGAANQPQHF
TRBV7-2,NA,TRBJ2-2,CASSPGTWNTGELFF
TRBV30,NA,TRBJ2-1,CAWSNFQEQFF
TRBV7-2,TRBD1,TRBJ1-4,CASSLGGTGNEKLFF
TRBV6-5,TRBD1,TRBJ1-4,CASSRTGEKLFF
TRBV19,NA,TRBJ1-5,CASTPSRVGGNQPQHF
TRBV5-1,TRBD1,TRBJ1-1,CASSNGQGMGTEAFF
TRBV7-6,TRBD2,TRBJ2-1,CASSSSGGRHNEQFF
TRBV5-6,NA,TRBJ1-2,CASSLGDLPPYGYTF
TRBV27,TRBD1,TRBJ2-6,CASRKTGASSGANVLTF
TRBV28,NA,TRBJ2-3,CASSLSPGTRVQTQYF
TRBV7-2,NA,TRBJ1-5,CASSLWRGFNQPQHF
TRBV7-9,TRBD2,TRBJ2-7,CASSSGPSGYF
TRBV6-6,TRBD1,TRBJ1-4,CASSLGQGATNEKLFF
TRBV19,TRBD2,TRBJ2-3,CATSERGLTDTQYF